These T cell receptor beta chains were read from a single sample in a study of PD-1 blockade in classical Hodgkin lymphoma. Using immunoSEQ multiplex PCR, the repertoire was profiled, and TCRdb retains in-frame clones only, with some absent. Of over 70,000 clones in the sample, about nine tenths were seen once. The sequencing used peripheral blood mononuclear cells (PBMCs), collected before the fourth cycle of nivolumab. The receptors stem from a human donor with classical Hodgkin lymphoma. Both conserved end residues are part of each CDR3. D genes are given only for firm matches. Clone size is given for some rows only: seen once, a few or many times, or a class if the clone is expanded.

D,size,V,J,CDR3,DNA
-,-,TRBV30,TRBJ1-2,CAWGTRGYYGYTF,TGTGCCTGGGGGACCCGGGGGTACTATGGCTACACCTTC
-,once,TRBV5-6,TRBJ1-2,CASSLDPVYGYTF,TGTGCCAGCAGCTTGGATCCAGTCTATGGCTACACCTTC
-,once,TRBV19,TRBJ1-1,CASSIGSTEAFF,TGTGCCAGTAGTATAGGCAGCACTGAAGCTTTCTTT
-,-,TRBV27,TRBJ2-1,CASSLSPSQGYNEQFF,TGTGCCAGCAGTTTATCCCCCTCTCAGGGCTACAATGAGCAGTTCTTC
TRBD1,-,TRBV5-4,TRBJ1-2,CASSLVGQGAVGYTF,TGTGCCAGCAGCTTAGTGGGACAGGGGGCAGTAGGCTACACCTTC
-,-,TRBV7-9,TRBJ1-4,CASSLAGGNEKLFF,TGTGCCAGCAGCTTAGCAGGAGGAAATGAAAAACTGTTTTTT
TRBD1,-,TRBV5-4,TRBJ2-1,CASSLVRTGLNEQFF,TGTGCCAGCAGCTTGGTGCGGACAGGGCTCAATGAGCAGTTCTTC
TRBD1,-,TRBV5-4,TRBJ1-2,CASSLTGELYGYTF,TGTGCCAGCAGCTTAACAGGGGAGCTATATGGCTACACCTTC
-,once,TRBV7-7,TRBJ2-2,CASSLGRRSNTGELFF,TGTGCCAGCAGCTTAGGGCGGCGAAGCAACACCGGGGAGCTGTTTTTT
-,-,TRBV19,TRBJ1-5,CASRAEARNQPQHF,TGTGCCAGTCGGGCGGAGGCGAGGAATCAGCCCCAGCATTTT
-,-,TRBV18,TRBJ2-1,CASSILGRNNEQFF,TGTGCCAGCTCGATTCTCGGGCGGAATAATGAGCAGTTCTTC
TRBD2,-,TRBV10-1,TRBJ2-1,CASSDPGTSTRWGEQFF,TGCGCCAGCAGTGATCCCGGGACTAGTACCCGGTGGGGTGAGCAGTTCTTC
TRBD2,-,TRBV7-2,TRBJ2-3,CASSSTSGGADTQYF,TGTGCCAGCAGCTCGACTAGCGGGGGGGCTGATACGCAGTATTTT
TRBD1,once,TRBV6-5,TRBJ1-2,CASSSSRGQALYGYTF,TGTGCCAGCAGTTCCTCTCGGGGACAGGCCCTCTATGGCTACACCTTC
-,-,TRBV7-9,TRBJ2-1,CASSLGTRDKNNEQFF,TGTGCCAGCAGCTTAGGGACCCGGGACAAAAACAATGAGCAGTTCTTC
TRBD1,-,TRBV7-3,TRBJ1-3,CASRRTGFGNTIYF,TGTGCCAGCCGGCGGACAGGGTTCGGAAACACCATATATTTT
TRBD2,-,TRBV7-9,TRBJ2-1,CASSPREDRSEFF,TGTGCCAGCAGCCCTCGGGAGGATAGGAGCGAGTTCTTC
-,-,TRBV27,TRBJ2-7,CASSLSPGPSYEQYF,TGTGCCAGCAGTTTATCCCCCGGGCCCTCCTACGAGCAGTACTTC
TRBD2,-,TRBV7-8,TRBJ2-1,CASSKSGGRENEQFF,TGTGCCAGCAGCAAGAGCGGGGGGCGAGAAAATGAGCAGTTCTTC
TRBD1,-,TRBV29-1,TRBJ1-2,CSGGQGQLGYTF,TGCAGCGGGGGACAGGGTCAATTGGGCTACACCTTC
-,-,TRBV9,TRBJ2-2,CASSVGLAAGELFF,TGTGCCAGCAGCGTAGGGCTAGCTGCCGGGGAGCTGTTTTTT
-,-,TRBV19,TRBJ1-3,CASSMNFRSSGNTIYF,TGTGCCAGTAGTATGAACTTCCGGAGCTCTGGAAACACCATATATTTT
TRBD1,-,TRBV7-2,TRBJ1-1,CASSLDARGGTEAFF,TGTGCCAGCAGCTTAGATGCCAGGGGGGGGACTGAAGCTTTCTTT
-,-,TRBV4-3,TRBJ2-1,CASSHIPPGNEQFF,TGCGCCAGCAGCCACATACCCCCGGGGAATGAGCAGTTCTTC
TRBD1,-,TRBV4-3,TRBJ2-5,CASSQDGAGGETQYF,TGCGCCAGCAGCCAAGATGGGGCAGGGGGAGAGACCCAGTACTTC
-,-,TRBV27,TRBJ2-7,CASSFLQGDEQYF,TGTGCCAGCAGTTTCCTACAGGGAGACGAGCAGTACTTC
TRBD1,-,TRBV7-8,TRBJ2-1,CASSLEDRVLSDEQFF,TGTGCCAGCAGCTTGGAGGACAGGGTCCTTTCGGATGAGCAGTTCTTC
-,-,TRBV7-9,TRBJ1-2,CASSFGTTGYGYTF,TGTGCCAGCAGCTTCGGCACCACCGGGTATGGCTACACCTTC
TRBD1,-,TRBV6-5,TRBJ2-5,CASSKQGPLETQYF,TGTGCCAGCAGTAAACAGGGGCCCCTAGAGACCCAGTACTTC
-,-,TRBV7-8,TRBJ2-5,CASSLVSGRRRKKETQYF,TGTGCCAGCAGCTTAGTGTCGGGGCGTCGGAGGAAAAAAGAGACCCAGTACTTC
-,-,TRBV18,TRBJ2-5,CASSPSGKETQYF,TGTGCCAGCTCACCATCTGGGAAAGAGACCCAGTACTTC
TRBD1,-,TRBV27,TRBJ2-4,CASSLQGDLLNIQYF,TGTGCCAGCAGTTTACAGGGGGATTTGTTAAACATTCAGTACTTC
TRBD1,-,TRBV5-4,TRBJ1-1,CASSSTYFSRGMNTEAFF,TGTGCCAGCAGCTCCACCTACTTTAGCAGGGGGATGAACACTGAAGCTTTCTTT
-,-,TRBV18,TRBJ2-5,CASSPPRVVAGAQETQYF,TGTGCCAGCTCACCACCGAGGGTTGTGGCGGGGGCCCAAGAGACCCAGTACTTC
TRBD1,-,TRBV19,TRBJ2-7,CASRSGGTGNEQYF,TGTGCCAGTAGGTCGGGCGGGACAGGGAACGAGCAGTACTTC
-,-,TRBV18,TRBJ1-3,CASSPRQLSGNTIYF,TGTGCCAGCTCACCAAGGCAGCTCTCTGGAAACACCATATATTTT